Here is one T cell receptor beta chain with its context. Its recognized antigen is unknown. HCMV-specific IgG was detected in serum with a commercial ELISA kit to determine HCMV serostatus. Peripheral blood mononuclear cells were isolated from blood by Ficoll density gradient centrifugation. These data are taken from a study of T cells expressing NK-cell markers (TCRdb year 2020). Regarding the study in general: In sorted CD3+CD56+NKG2C+, CD3+CD56+NKG2C- and CD3+CD56-NKG2C+ T-cell subsets from several donors, TCR beta-chain repertoires were profiled. Among the eight sequenced donors, seven were HCMV-seropositive and one was HCMV-seronegative. The eight sequenced donors were randomly selected healthy volunteers, three men and five women. Sequencing of the libraries produced 2 x 150 bp reads on Illumina HiSeq 2000/2500, MiSeq or NextSeq. Points the paper makes about the study in general: Whether the expanded NKG2C-expressing T cell clones were specific for HCMV antigens remained unclear. In over five donors, the dominant CD3+CD56+NKG2C+ clonotypes were among the top 10 CD8+ clonotypes and accounted for 1.0-7.0% of CD8+ T cells. Those dominant clonotypes were again the most abundant among CD3+CD56-NKG2C+ cells in a few donors, at about 25-65%.

From its cysteine to its phenylalanine, the CDR3 spans 14 amino acids. The nucleotide record is missing. Sequencing took place on an Illumina HiSeq 2000. TCR beta cDNA libraries were prepared using 5'RACE template switching, which introduced a universal primer site and unique molecular identifiers. Priming for cDNA synthesis came from the TCR beta constant segment, and two successive PCR amplification steps followed. As for the original processing: MIGEC was used to demultiplex reads and group the reads by UMI, and MiTCR was used to assemble and quantify clonotypes. To exclude erroneous sequences, only TCR cDNA sequences supported by at least two reads were retained. Downstream repertoire analysis used the tcR package, and clonotypes were matched across fractions by CDR3 nucleotide sequence plus V segment. VDJmatch was used to annotate antigen specificity against VDJdb, with one amino acid substitution in CDR3 permitted. Each entry corresponds to one CDR3 protein sequence from reads that TCRdb reprocessed, and DNA is not given. The V and J calls come from TCRdb's annotation, not from the publication. The table kept for this sample lists about 540,000 distinct CDR3 sequences. Around 4% of the sample goes to the ten largest clones.

The chain is made from TRBV12-3 or TRBV12-4 and TRBJ2-2; TCRdb outputs TRBD1, but without DNA this stays unchecked. This TCR was recovered from a man aged 18-30 years in good health. Donor details come from another sample of the same person, matched by shared clones. Sample: blood T cells: a sorted CD56 or NKG2C T cell subset, CD4+ or CD8+ T cells, or bulk PBMC T cells (not recorded which). The CDR3 loop reads CASSPYTGGGELFF.